A selection of T cell receptor beta chains follows, all from one sample in a study of blood T cells in healthy people across ages. MiXCR was run by TCRdb on the 5' RACE reads, yielding one entry per CDR3 protein. Of some 1.5 million distinct CDR3 sequences listed, roughly two fifths are singletons. The sample was blood. Receptor source: a woman in her late teens or twenties in good health. CDR3s include the opening cysteine and the closing phenylalanine or tryptophan. Each record gives: V gene, J gene, CDR3 protein.

v_call: TRBV20-1; j_call: -; cdr3_aa: CSASSGSLETQYF
v_call: TRBV6-6; j_call: TRBJ2-3; cdr3_aa: CASSLMGTYPDTQYF
v_call: TRBV27; j_call: TRBJ1-2; cdr3_aa: CASSPLGSRDGYTF
v_call: TRBV28; j_call: TRBJ1-1; cdr3_aa: CASSSSGTAFF
v_call: TRBV2; j_call: TRBJ1-2; cdr3_aa: CVSKERNYGYTF
v_call: TRBV6-5; j_call: TRBJ1-2; cdr3_aa: CARSLTDRDYGYTF
v_call: TRBV7-9; j_call: TRBJ1-2; cdr3_aa: CASSFRTGEGYTF
v_call: TRBV5-1; j_call: TRBJ2-3; cdr3_aa: CASSLRTSGMSDTQYF
v_call: TRBV27; j_call: TRBJ2-7; cdr3_aa: CASSLSAISNAYEQYF
v_call: TRBV27; j_call: TRBJ2-1; cdr3_aa: CASSLNRGLAGVTEQFF
v_call: TRBV3-1; j_call: TRBJ2-1; cdr3_aa: CASSQDLLAHEQFF
v_call: TRBV3-1; j_call: TRBJ1-3; cdr3_aa: CASSHGRPSGNTIYF
v_call: TRBV5-1; j_call: TRBJ1-2; cdr3_aa: CASSFVSGQGRYGYTF
v_call: TRBV4-1; j_call: TRBJ2-7; cdr3_aa: CASSGTSTSYEQYF
v_call: TRBV6-1; j_call: TRBJ2-3; cdr3_aa: CASSEVYYGGAVSDTQYF
v_call: TRBV7-8; j_call: TRBJ1-6; cdr3_aa: CASSTTYPSSYNSPLHF
v_call: TRBV11-2; j_call: TRBJ2-3; cdr3_aa: CASSPNRDLPTDTQYF
v_call: TRBV20-1; j_call: TRBJ1-2; cdr3_aa: CSASPLTGAYYGYTF
v_call: TRBV4-1; j_call: TRBJ1-5; cdr3_aa: CASSQEGGHSNQPQHF
v_call: TRBV12-3/TRBV12-4; j_call: TRBJ2-5; cdr3_aa: CASSPGQDYQEAQYF
v_call: TRBV7-2; j_call: TRBJ2-1; cdr3_aa: CASSLTNSYNEQFF
v_call: TRBV20-1; j_call: TRBJ2-2; cdr3_aa: CSARARTSVTGELFF
v_call: TRBV4-1; j_call: TRBJ2-1; cdr3_aa: CASSQDKSSGNEQFF
v_call: TRBV27; j_call: TRBJ2-1; cdr3_aa: CASSIETGTYNEQFF
v_call: TRBV25-1; j_call: TRBJ2-3; cdr3_aa: CASSERLWGTDTQYF
v_call: TRBV3-1; j_call: TRBJ1-2; cdr3_aa: CASSPLRGRGYYGYTF
v_call: TRBV4-1; j_call: TRBJ2-3; cdr3_aa: CASSLGQASGPDTQYF
v_call: TRBV7-9; j_call: TRBJ2-3; cdr3_aa: CASSAPRQGASTDTQYF
v_call: TRBV6-2/TRBV6-3; j_call: TRBJ2-5; cdr3_aa: CASSRRRLSGPQETQYF
v_call: TRBV20-1; j_call: TRBJ2-2; cdr3_aa: CSARRTSGRYTGELFF
v_call: TRBV10-3; j_call: TRBJ2-1; cdr3_aa: CVTEDRGVYNEQFF
v_call: TRBV10-3; j_call: TRBJ1-2; cdr3_aa: CATLGYAGYTF
v_call: TRBV6-4; j_call: TRBJ1-5; cdr3_aa: CASSDSRFNQPQHF
v_call: TRBV20-1; j_call: TRBJ1-2; cdr3_aa: CSASQTGYDGYTF
v_call: TRBV18; j_call: TRBJ2-1; cdr3_aa: CASSPGTGFVSYNEQFF
v_call: TRBV5-1; j_call: TRBJ2-3; cdr3_aa: CASSLDPVRRGGPSQGSDTQYF
v_call: TRBV12-3/TRBV12-4; j_call: TRBJ1-2; cdr3_aa: CASSPERALNYGYTF
v_call: TRBV6-2/TRBV6-3; j_call: TRBJ1-5; cdr3_aa: CASTTTGNNQPQHF
v_call: TRBV7-2; j_call: TRBJ2-1; cdr3_aa: CASSRREQFF
v_call: TRBV9; j_call: TRBJ2-7; cdr3_aa: CASSVKDSYYEQYF
v_call: TRBV20-1; j_call: TRBJ2-3; cdr3_aa: CSARVAGGGDTQYF
v_call: TRBV30; j_call: TRBJ1-5; cdr3_aa: CAWSARGHQPQHF
v_call: TRBV4-1; j_call: TRBJ1-1; cdr3_aa: CASSQQWGNTEAFF
v_call: TRBV2; j_call: TRBJ2-1; cdr3_aa: CASSEFGLAGGNEQFF
v_call: TRBV4-3; j_call: TRBJ2-3; cdr3_aa: CTSSRRSEADTQYF
v_call: TRBV20-1; j_call: TRBJ1-1; cdr3_aa: CSVSTGLLSFF
v_call: TRBV12-5; j_call: TRBJ2-3; cdr3_aa: CASSPILNPLTSGRAEYTQYF
v_call: TRBV20-1; j_call: TRBJ2-1; cdr3_aa: CSAKGGTDYNEQFF
v_call: TRBV6-5; j_call: TRBJ2-1; cdr3_aa: CASSYAGQGANEQFF